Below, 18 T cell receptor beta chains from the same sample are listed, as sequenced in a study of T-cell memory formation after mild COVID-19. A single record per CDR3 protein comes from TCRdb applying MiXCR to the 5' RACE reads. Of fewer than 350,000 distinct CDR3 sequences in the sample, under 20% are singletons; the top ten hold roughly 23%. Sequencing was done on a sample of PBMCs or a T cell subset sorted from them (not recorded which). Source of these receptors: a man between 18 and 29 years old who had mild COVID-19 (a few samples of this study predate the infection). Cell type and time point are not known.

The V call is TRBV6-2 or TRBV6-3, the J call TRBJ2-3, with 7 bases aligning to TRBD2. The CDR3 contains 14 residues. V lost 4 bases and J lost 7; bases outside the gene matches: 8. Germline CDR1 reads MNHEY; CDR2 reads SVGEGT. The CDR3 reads CASSSEERGNTQYF. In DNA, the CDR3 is TGTGCCAGCAGTTCCGAGGAGCGGGGCAATACGCAGTATTTT.

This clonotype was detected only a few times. The CDR3 here is CASSQTLPGTFYGYTF. In DNA, the CDR3 is TGCGCCAGCAGCCAAACATTACCTGGCACCTTCTATGGCTACACCTTC. The J gene is TRBJ1-2, the V gene TRBV4-1; D gene unclear. This CDR3 region has 16 residues. The germline V gene has CDR1 MGHRA and CDR2 YSYEKL. Trimming removed 2 bases from V and 4 bases from J, with 17 bases in between.

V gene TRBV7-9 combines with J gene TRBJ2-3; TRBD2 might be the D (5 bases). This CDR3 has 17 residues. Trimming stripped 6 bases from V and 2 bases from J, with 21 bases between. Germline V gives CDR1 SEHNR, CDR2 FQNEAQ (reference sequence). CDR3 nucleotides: TGTGCCAGCAGAACACCCCCCGGAGGACCCTTCACAGATACGCAGTATTTT. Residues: CASRTPPGGPFTDTQYF.

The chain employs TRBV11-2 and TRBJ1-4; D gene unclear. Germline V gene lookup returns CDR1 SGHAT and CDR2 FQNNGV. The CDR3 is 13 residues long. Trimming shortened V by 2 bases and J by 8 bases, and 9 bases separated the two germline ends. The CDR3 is CASSLSRSEKLFF. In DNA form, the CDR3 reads TGTGCCAGCAGCTTATCCCGGAGCGAAAAACTGTTTTTT.

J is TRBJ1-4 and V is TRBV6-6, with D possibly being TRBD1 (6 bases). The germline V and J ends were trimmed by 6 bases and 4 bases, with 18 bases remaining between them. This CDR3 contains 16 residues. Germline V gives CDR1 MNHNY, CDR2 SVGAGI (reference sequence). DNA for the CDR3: TGTGCCAGCAGCCCGGGACACTCAGCGGGTAATGAAAAACTGTTTTTT. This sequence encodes CASSPGHSAGNEKLFF.

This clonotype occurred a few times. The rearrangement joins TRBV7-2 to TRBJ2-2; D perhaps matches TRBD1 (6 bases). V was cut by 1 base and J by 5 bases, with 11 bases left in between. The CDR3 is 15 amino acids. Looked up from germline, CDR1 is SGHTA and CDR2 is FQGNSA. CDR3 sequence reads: CASSLDDRRTGELFF. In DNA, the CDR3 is TGTGCCAGCAGCTTAGACGACAGGCGGACCGGGGAGCTGTTTTTT.

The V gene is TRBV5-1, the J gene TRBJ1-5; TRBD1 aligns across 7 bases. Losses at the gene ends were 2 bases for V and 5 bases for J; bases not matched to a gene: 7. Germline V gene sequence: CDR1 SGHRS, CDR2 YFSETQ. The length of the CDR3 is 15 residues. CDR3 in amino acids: CASSFSGGADQPQHF. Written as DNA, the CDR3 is TGCGCCAGCAGCTTTTCAGGGGGAGCTGATCAGCCCCAGCATTTT.

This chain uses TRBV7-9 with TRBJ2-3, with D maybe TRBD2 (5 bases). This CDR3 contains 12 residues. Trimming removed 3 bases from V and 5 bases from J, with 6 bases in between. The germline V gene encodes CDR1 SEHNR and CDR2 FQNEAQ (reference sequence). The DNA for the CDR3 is TGTGCCAGCAGCTTCGAGGGAGATACGCAGTATTTT. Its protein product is CASSFEGDTQYF.

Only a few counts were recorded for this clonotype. CDR3 bases: TGTGCCAGTAGTGCCGGGACAGCAACTAATGAAAAACTGTTTTTT. Amino acids: CASSAGTATNEKLFF. The rearrangement uses TRBV19 and TRBJ1-4, with 7 bases aligning to TRBD1. V lost 5 bases, J lost 0 bases, and 3 bases stayed unmatched. Germline CDR1 is LNHDA and CDR2 is SQIVND (reference sequence). The CDR3 extends over 15 amino acids. The full variable domain, in which reference TRBV19 and TRBJ1-4 provide the parts outside the CDR3, is DGGITQSPKYLFRKEGQNVTLSCEQNLNHDAMYWYRQDPGQGLRLIYYSQIVNDFQKGDIAEGYSVSREKKESFPLTVTSAQKNPTAFYLCASSAGTATNEKLFFGSGTQLSVL.

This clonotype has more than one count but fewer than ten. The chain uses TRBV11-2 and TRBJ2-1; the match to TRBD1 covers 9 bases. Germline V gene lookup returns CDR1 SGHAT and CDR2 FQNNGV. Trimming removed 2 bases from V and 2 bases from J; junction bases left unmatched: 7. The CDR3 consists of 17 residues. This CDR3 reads CASSLMGQGRPYNEQFF. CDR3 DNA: TGTGCCAGCAGCTTAATGGGACAGGGTCGCCCCTACAATGAGCAGTTCTTC.

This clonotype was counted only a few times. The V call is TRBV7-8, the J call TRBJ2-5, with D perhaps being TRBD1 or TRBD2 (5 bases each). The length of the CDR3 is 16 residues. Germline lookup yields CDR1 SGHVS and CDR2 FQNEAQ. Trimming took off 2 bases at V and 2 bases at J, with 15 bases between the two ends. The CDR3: CASSLRLAWGQETQYF. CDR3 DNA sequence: TGTGCCAGCAGCTTACGCTTAGCTTGGGGGCAAGAGACCCAGTACTTC.

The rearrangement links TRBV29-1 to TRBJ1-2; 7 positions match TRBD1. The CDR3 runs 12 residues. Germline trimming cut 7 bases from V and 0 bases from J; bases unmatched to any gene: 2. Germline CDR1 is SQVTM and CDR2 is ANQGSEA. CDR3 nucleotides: TGCAGCGCAGGGGGGTCTAACTATGGCTACACCTTC. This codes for CSAGGSNYGYTF.

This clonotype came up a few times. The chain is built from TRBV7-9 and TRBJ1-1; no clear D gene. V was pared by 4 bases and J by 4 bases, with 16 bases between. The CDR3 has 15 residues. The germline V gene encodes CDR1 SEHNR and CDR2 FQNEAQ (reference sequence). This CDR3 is CASSSRQPWITEAFF. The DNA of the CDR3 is TGTGCCAGCAGCTCCAGACAACCATGGATCACTGAAGCTTTCTTT.

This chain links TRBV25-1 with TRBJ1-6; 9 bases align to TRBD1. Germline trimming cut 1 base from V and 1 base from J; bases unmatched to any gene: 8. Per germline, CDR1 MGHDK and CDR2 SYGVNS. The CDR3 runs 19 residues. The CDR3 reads CASSESPGQGGSYNSPLHF. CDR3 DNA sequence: TGTGCCAGCAGTGAATCCCCGGGACAGGGTGGATCCTATAATTCACCCCTCCACTTT.

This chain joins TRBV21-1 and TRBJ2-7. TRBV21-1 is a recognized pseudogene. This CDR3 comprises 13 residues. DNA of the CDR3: TGTGCCAGCAGCAAAGAAAGCCCTAGGGAGCAGTACTTC. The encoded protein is CASSKESPREQYF.

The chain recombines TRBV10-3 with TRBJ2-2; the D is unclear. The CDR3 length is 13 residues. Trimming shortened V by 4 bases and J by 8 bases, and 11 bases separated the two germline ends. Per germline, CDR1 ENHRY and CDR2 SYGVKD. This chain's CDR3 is CAISADGWGELFF. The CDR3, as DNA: TGTGCCATCAGTGCCGACGGGTGGGGGGAGCTGTTTTTT.

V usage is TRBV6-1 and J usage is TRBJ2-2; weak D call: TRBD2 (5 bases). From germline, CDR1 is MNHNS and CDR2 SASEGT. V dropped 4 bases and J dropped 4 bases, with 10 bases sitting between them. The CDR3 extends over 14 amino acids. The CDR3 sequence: CASSAGVGTGELFF. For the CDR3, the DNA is TGTGCCAGCAGTGCCGGGGTGGGCACCGGGGAGCTGTTTTTT.

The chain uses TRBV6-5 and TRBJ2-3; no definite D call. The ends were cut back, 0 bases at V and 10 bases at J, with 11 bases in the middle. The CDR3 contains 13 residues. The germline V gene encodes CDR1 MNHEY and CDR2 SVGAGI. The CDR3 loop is CASSYSRPRPQYF. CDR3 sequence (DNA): TGTGCCAGCAGTTACTCGAGACCCCGGCCGCAGTATTTT.